This T cell receptor (beta chain) came from a study of tumor-infiltrating lymphocytes in primary liver carcinoma. Per germline, CDR1 SGHAT and CDR2 FQNNGV. This CDR3 comprises 19 residues. Study results and limitations: The overlap of tumor-adjacent and tumor-blood pairs was smaller than that of tumor region pairs.

RNA and DNA were co-extracted from approximately 20-30 mg of unsorted bulk tissue. Every tumor was sampled at five separate regions. Total RNA (approximately 0.5 ug) served as template for TCR beta cDNA synthesis primed by a constant-region primer. Library construction for TCR beta comprised three nested multiplex PCR rounds performed with slightly modified ARM-PCR. Both of the initial two PCR rounds ran for roughly 11 cycles and employed TRBV1-TRBV30 forward primers alongside a C-beta reverse primer. TCRdb recomputed calls from the multiplex PCR reads with MiXCR, one row per CDR3 protein. The sample records 90,000 to 140,000 distinct CDR3 sequences, 82% being singletons. Comments on this clonotype: Its antigen is still unknown. At one end the junction does not follow the germline gene, possibly because of a read error.

The J gene is TRBJ2-3, the V gene TRBV11-2, with D possibly called TRBD1 or TRBD2 (6 bases each). The sequencing input was liver tumor tissue from sampling region 3. Subset meaning: tumor region T3, left-lateral pole. The TCR originated in a man aged 35 to 55 with primary liver carcinoma and hepatitis B virus infection. Written as DNA, the CDR3 is TGTGCAAGCAGCATATCTTTGGGGGGCCGGATCGTTACAAAACATACGCAGTATTTT. Protein product: CASSISLGGRIVTKHTQYF.